A selection of T cell receptor beta chains follows, all from one sample in a study of cytomegalovirus exposure and HLA in healthy donors. TCRdb keeps only in-frame clones here, not all; method: immunoSEQ multiplex PCR. The data hold about 270,000 clones, with about 66% observed a single time. Sequenced material: PBMCs. The origin of the receptors is a female donor in good health and CMV-seronegative. The CDR3 runs from the conserved cysteine through the conserved F or W. The D gene is left open where the match is weak. Size tells how often a clone was seen (once, few, many) or the class of an expanded clone, and some rows leave it out.

size	J	V	D	length	DNA	CDR3
once	TRBJ1-2	TRBV28	-	10	TGTGCCAGCGGAGGGGTTGGCTACACCTTC	CASGGVGYTF
once	TRBJ1-5	TRBV13	TRBD1	17	TGTGCCAGCAGCTTCGACAGGGGGCCTCATAGCAATCAGCCCCAGCATTTT	CASSFDRGPHSNQPQHF
-	TRBJ2-2	TRBV11-2	TRBD1	16	TGTGCCAGCAGCCCCTGGGGGACAGGGAACACCGGGGAGCTGTTTTTT	CASSPWGTGNTGELFF
-	TRBJ2-1	TRBV12-5	TRBD2	17	TGTGCTAGTGCCCCGGGACTAGCGGGAGGGGGTTACAATGAGCAGTTCTTC	CASAPGLAGGGYNEQFF
-	TRBJ1-2	TRBV7-9	-	13	TGTTCCAGCAGCTCTTGGACAGACTATGGCTACACCTTC	CSSSSWTDYGYTF
-	TRBJ2-3	TRBV20-1	-	11	TGCAGTGCTCTGGACTCATCCACGCAGTATTTT	CSALDSSTQYF
few	TRBJ1-1	TRBV7-9	-	14	TGTGCCAGCAACGGGGCGGGGGCGGAAACTGAAGCTTTCTTT	CASNGAGAETEAFF
-	TRBJ2-3	TRBV11-3	TRBD2	16	TGTGCCAGCAGCTTAGGGGGAGGGTCGGGCACAGATACGCAGTATTTT	CASSLGGGSGTDTQYF
-	TRBJ2-7	TRBV11-3	TRBD2	16	TGTGCCAGCAGCTTGATGGGTGCGGGAGGGGCCTACGAGCAGTACTTC	CASSLMGAGGAYEQYF
few	TRBJ2-7	TRBV28	-	16	TGTGCCAGCAGTCAACTTGGAATGCAGGGATTCTACGAGCAGTACTTC	CASSQLGMQGFYEQYF
-	TRBJ2-7	TRBV7-2	TRBD2	17	TGTGCCAGCAGCTTAGCGTGGACTAGCGGGAGCTCCTACGAGCAGTACTTC	CASSLAWTSGSSYEQYF
-	TRBJ1-1	TRBV4-1	TRBD1	15	TGCGCCAGCAGCCAATCCGACAGGGTGGAGACTGAAGCTTTCTTT	CASSQSDRVETEAFF
-	TRBJ2-7	TRBV18	-	14	TGTGCCAGCTCACACCAACGACTGACTTACGAGCAGTACTTC	CASSHQRLTYEQYF
-	TRBJ1-1	TRBV7-8	-	17	TGTGCCAGCAGCGTAGCCCCCAGACCCGGACAGACCACTGAAGCTTTCTTT	CASSVAPRPGQTTEAFF
-	TRBJ2-1	TRBV11-2	TRBD2	17	TGTGCCAGCAGCTTAAGACGTCGGGAGGGAAGCTACAATGAGCAGTTCTTC	CASSLRRREGSYNEQFF
-	TRBJ2-3	TRBV10-1	-	11	TGCGCCAGCAGTGGGCCAGATACGCAGTATTTT	CASSGPDTQYF
-	TRBJ2-6	TRBV5-1	-	15	TGCGCCAGCAGCCAGACACTCTCTGGGGCCAACGTCCTGACTTTC	CASSQTLSGANVLTF
-	TRBJ2-7	TRBV30	-	12	TGTGCCTGGAGTGTAGGGAGATACGAGCAGTACTTC	CAWSVGRYEQYF
-	TRBJ2-1	TRBV4-1	TRBD2	17	TGCGCCAGCAGCCACGTCACGGGGCTAGCGGGAGGGGGTGAGCAGTTCTTC	CASSHVTGLAGGGEQFF
few	TRBJ1-1	TRBV18	TRBD1	16	TGTGCCAGCTCACCACCGCAAGGGGGCAGGAACACTGAAGCTTTCTTT	CASSPPQGGRNTEAFF
-	TRBJ2-5	TRBV28	TRBD2	16	TGTGCCAGCAGTCCCGGTTTGCTAGCGGGGGGGGAGACCCAGTACTTC	CASSPGLLAGGETQYF
few	TRBJ1-1	TRBV5-1	TRBD1	15	TGCGCCAGCAGCCGTTTGGGACAGAGGAACACTGAAGCTTTCTTT	CASSRLGQRNTEAFF
-	TRBJ2-7	TRBV5-1	TRBD2	17	TGCGCCAGCAGCTTGTTCTCGGGGGAGGGACTCTCCTACGAGCAGTACTTC	CASSLFSGEGLSYEQYF
-	TRBJ1-1	TRBV6-1	-	13	TGTGCCAGCACCGGTCTGCGGGGCACTGAAGCTTTCTTT	CASTGLRGTEAFF
-	TRBJ1-4	TRBV6-1	TRBD1	17	TGTGCCAGCAGTGCCCGGGACAGGGGAATAACTAATGAAAAACTGTTTTTT	CASSARDRGITNEKLFF
-	TRBJ1-2	TRBV19	-	13	TGTGCCAGTACCAGGCAAGGTTCCTATGGCTACACCTTC	CASTRQGSYGYTF
-	TRBJ2-3	TRBV10-3	TRBD2	16	TGTGCCATCAGGGCGGGACTAGCGGGATTCACAGATACGCAGTATTTT	CAIRAGLAGFTDTQYF
-	TRBJ2-3	TRBV4-1	-	16	TGCGCCAGCAGCCAAGATTCATCGGGAGCCACAGATACGCAGTATTTT	CASSQDSSGATDTQYF
few	TRBJ1-1	TRBV10-1	-	12	TGCGCCAGCAGTACGGGGAACACTGAAGCTTTCTTT	CASSTGNTEAFF
-	TRBJ2-7	TRBV7-8	-	15	TGTGCCAGCAGCGACCGAGCGGTACTACGGTACGAGCAGTACTTC	CASSDRAVLRYEQYF
-	TRBJ2-7	TRBV7-9	-	15	TGTGCCAGCAGGCACTACAGGGGGGGAGCCTACGAGCAGTACTTC	CASRHYRGGAYEQYF
few	TRBJ2-7	TRBV30	-	13	TGTGCCTGGAGTCTCGACAGCTCCTACGAGCAGTACTTC	CAWSLDSSYEQYF
few	TRBJ1-2	TRBV11-2	-	15	TGTGCCAGCAACGTAGGACCCAGACAGGCCTATGGCTACACCTTC	CASNVGPRQAYGYTF
-	TRBJ2-3	TRBV7-6	TRBD1	14	TGTGCCAGCAGCTCCGGGACAGGGGGCGTCACGCAGTATTTT	CASSSGTGGVTQYF
few	TRBJ2-5	TRBV29-1	TRBD2	13	TGCAGCGTGGACTCACTAGCGGAAGAGACCCAGTACTTC	CSVDSLAEETQYF
-	TRBJ2-7	TRBV9	TRBD2	17	TGTGCCAGCAGCACCGGACTAGCGGGAGGACACCTATACGAGCAGTACTTC	CASSTGLAGGHLYEQYF
-	TRBJ1-5	TRBV9	-	14	TGTGCCAGCAGCGTATCCCAGGATTTCGCGCCCCAGCATTTT	CASSVSQDFAPQHF
-	TRBJ2-6	TRBV7-2	TRBD1	18	TGTGCCAGCAGCTTATGGTCTACAGGGGGCGCTGGGGCCAACGTCCTGACTTTC	CASSLWSTGGAGANVLTF
-	TRBJ2-7	TRBV4-2	-	14	TGTGCCAGCAGCCACCCCGACAGAGCCTACGAGCAGTACTTC	CASSHPDRAYEQYF
few	TRBJ2-6	TRBV5-1	TRBD1	16	TGCGCCAGCATACCAGGACAGGTCTCTGGGGCCAACGTCCTGACTTTC	CASIPGQVSGANVLTF
-	TRBJ2-7	TRBV2	-	11	TGTGCCAGCAGCCGGGGGTACGAGCAGTACTTC	CASSRGYEQYF